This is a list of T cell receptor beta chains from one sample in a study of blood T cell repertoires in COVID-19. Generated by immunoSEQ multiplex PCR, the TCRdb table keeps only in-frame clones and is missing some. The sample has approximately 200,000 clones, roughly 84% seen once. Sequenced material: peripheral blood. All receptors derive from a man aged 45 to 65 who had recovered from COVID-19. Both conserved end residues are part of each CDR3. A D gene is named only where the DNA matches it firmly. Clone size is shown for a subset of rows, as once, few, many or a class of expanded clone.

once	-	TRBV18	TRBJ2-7	TGTGCCAGCTCACCTGACAGCGTCCCCGGCGAGCAGTACTTC	CASSPDSVPGEQYF
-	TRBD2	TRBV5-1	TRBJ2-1	TGCGCCAGCAGCTTGGTCCCCAGCGGGAGTAATGAGCAGTTCTTC	CASSLVPSGSNEQFF
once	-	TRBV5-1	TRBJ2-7	TGCGCCAGCAGCCCGGATCAGGGGAACGAGCAGTACTTC	CASSPDQGNEQYF
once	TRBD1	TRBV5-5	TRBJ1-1	TGTGCCAGCAGCTTGGAAGGGACAGGAGGCGGTTGGGCAGCTTTCTTT	CASSLEGTGGGWAAFF
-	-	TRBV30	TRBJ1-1	TGTGCCTGCCTACCCCCAGGGGCGACGAACACTGAAGCTTTCTTT	CACLPPGATNTEAFF
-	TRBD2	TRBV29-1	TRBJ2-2	TGCAGCGTTTTGGGGGGGACGGAGACGAACACCGGGGAGCTGTTTTTT	CSVLGGTETNTGELFF
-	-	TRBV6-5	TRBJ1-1	TGTGCCAGCAGTTACTCCGGCAGGGTAGAAGCTTTCTTT	CASSYSGRVEAFF
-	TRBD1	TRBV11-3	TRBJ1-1	TGTGCCAGCAGCTTAGTAAGGAGGGGACAGGGGGCCAGGAGAACTGAAGCTTTCTTT	CASSLVRRGQGARRTEAFF
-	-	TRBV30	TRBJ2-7	TGTGCCTGGAGTGGACAGGCGCTGGTCGAGCAGTACTTC	CAWSGQALVEQYF
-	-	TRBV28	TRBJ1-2	TGTGCCAGCAGTTCCTCGACAGTGAACTATGGCTACACCTTC	CASSSSTVNYGYTF
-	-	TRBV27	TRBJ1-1	TGTGCCAGCAGTTCCCGACAGGCGATGGAAGCTTTCTTT	CASSSRQAMEAFF
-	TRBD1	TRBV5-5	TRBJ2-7	TGTGCCAGCAGCTTTGGGAACAGGGGGAACGAGCAGTACTTC	CASSFGNRGNEQYF
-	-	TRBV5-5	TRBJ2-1	TGTGCCAGCAGCTTGGGCTCGACGGGGTACAATGAGCAGTTCTTC	CASSLGSTGYNEQFF
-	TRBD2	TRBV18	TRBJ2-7	TGTGCCAGCTCACCACCGGGGGTTAGCGGGACCTACGAGCAGTACTTC	CASSPPGVSGTYEQYF
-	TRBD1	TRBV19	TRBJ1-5	TGTGCCAGTAGTATGGACAGGGCGGGCAATCAGCCCCAGCATTTT	CASSMDRAGNQPQHF
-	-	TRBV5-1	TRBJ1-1	TGCGCCAGCAGCTTTAATCCCAGGGGAAGGAACACTGAAGCTTTCTTT	CASSFNPRGRNTEAFF
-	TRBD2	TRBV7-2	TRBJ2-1	TGTGCCAGCAGCTTATTTGGCCCCCGGGCGGGAGACGCCTACAATGAGCAGTTCTTC	CASSLFGPRAGDAYNEQFF
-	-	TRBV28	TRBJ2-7	TGTGCCAGCAGTTTAAGCCCCTACGAGCAGTACTTC	CASSLSPYEQYF